The 21 T cell receptor beta chains in this list originate from one sample, sequenced in a study of blood T cell repertoires in COVID-19. This table comes from immunoSEQ multiplex PCR, and its TCRdb copy is limited to in-frame clones, with some not included. Of 140,000 to 150,000 clones listed, roughly 86% are singletons. Sequences were obtained from PBMCs or T cells enriched from blood (not recorded which). The source is a woman between 50 and 59 years old with acute COVID-19.

This clone occurred a few times. This sequence joins TRBV5-6 and TRBJ2-7; 8 nucleotides agree with TRBD2. The CDR3 has 14 amino acids. Trimming took 5 bases from V and 9 from J; bases not matched to a gene: 13. Germline lookup yields CDR1 SGHDT and CDR2 YYEEEE. CDR3 sequence (DNA): TGTGCCAGCAGGTGGGGACTAGGAAACTCAGCGCAGTACTTC. This sequence encodes CASRWGLGNSAQYF.

The CDR3 DNA follows: TGTGCCAGCAGCCCCCGCGGGAGTACGAAATACAATGAGCAGTTCTTC. This codes for CASSPRGSTKYNEQFF. The V and J genes are TRBV13 and TRBJ2-1, with 7 positions matching TRBD2. Trimming took 5 bases from V and 4 from J; bases not matched to a gene: 11. The CDR3 extends over 16 amino acids. CDR1 and CDR2 from the germline V gene are PRHDT and FYEKMQ (reference sequence).

This clone is a singleton in its sample. The rearrangement uses TRBV14 and TRBJ1-4; TRBD1 might be the D (5 bases). Per germline, CDR1 SGHDN and CDR2 FVKESK. CDR3 length: 15 amino acids. Trimming took 0 bases from V and 5 from J, leaving 10 bases between them. CDR3 sequence: CASSQDAGGNEKLFF. CDR3 bases: TGTGCCAGCAGCCAAGATGCTGGGGGGAATGAAAAACTGTTTTTT.

This chain connects TRBV3-1 (or the pseudogene TRBV3-2) to TRBJ2-7; 11 bases match TRBD2. The ends lost 0 bases at V and 0 bases at J; junction bases unmatched: 19. Germline CDR1 is LGHDT and CDR2 is YNNKEL (reference sequence). This CDR3 region has 22 residues. As DNA, the CDR3 is TGTGCCAGCAGCCAAGAGTTGCTAGCGGGAGGTACCATTACATTGAGCTCCTACGAGCAGTACTTC. Amino acids: CASSQELLAGGTITLSSYEQYF.

The chain links TRBV2 to TRBJ1-5, with 9 bases fitting TRBD1. J was trimmed by 4 bases and V by 7 bases; bases with no gene match: 5. The CDR3 is 14 residues long. Germline loops: CDR1 SNHLY, CDR2 FYNNEI. CDR3 loop: CASTPGQGNQPQHF. CDR3 nucleotide sequence: TGTGCCAGCACCCCCGGACAGGGGAATCAGCCCCAGCATTTT. The whole variable domain, filled in from reference TRBV2 and TRBJ1-5, reads EPEVTQTPSHQVTQMGQEVILRCVPISNHLYFYWYRQILGQKVEFLVSFYNNEISEKSEIFDDQFSVERPDGSNFTLKIRSTKLEDSAMYFCASTPGQGNQPQHFGDGTRLSIL.

The chain links TRBV19 to TRBJ2-5; 11 bases match TRBD2. V lost 5 bases to trimming and J lost 4 bases; unmatched junction nucleotides: 9. The CDR3 runs 16 residues. Germline CDR1 is LNHDA and CDR2 is SQIVND (reference sequence). The CDR3 region is CASSFSGRAGRETQYF. The CDR3 coding sequence is TGTGCCAGTAGTTTTAGCGGGAGGGCTGGGAGAGAGACCCAGTACTTC. Combining the CDR3 with reference TRBV19 and TRBJ2-5 gives the whole variable domain DGGITQSPKYLFRKEGQNVTLSCEQNLNHDAMYWYRQDPGQGLRLIYYSQIVNDFQKGDIAEGYSVSREKKESFPLTVTSAQKNPTAFYLCASSFSGRAGRETQYFGPGTRLLVL.

This chain uses TRBV5-1 with TRBJ2-3, with 9 positions matching TRBD2. With V trimmed by 4 bases and J by 4 bases, 16 bases remained unmatched. This CDR3 is built from 18 residues. The germline V gene encodes CDR1 SGHRS and CDR2 YFSETQ. As DNA, the CDR3 is TGCGCCAGCAGCCCGAGGGCTTCGGCGGGAGGGCAGCCAGATACGCAGTATTTT. It is translated as CASSPRASAGGQPDTQYF.

CDR3 coding DNA: TGTGCCAGCAGCTCCGGGGGTGACCGAAACACCGGGGAGCTGTTTTTT. Amino acids: CASSSGGDRNTGELFF. The J gene is TRBJ2-2, the V gene TRBV7-3; a weak D match, TRBD2 (6 bases). Trimming removed 4 bases from V and 2 bases from J, with 14 bases in between. This CDR3 has 16 residues. The germline V gene has CDR1 SGHTA and CDR2 FQGTGA.

This clone was detected only a few times. The rearrangement joins TRBV6-1 to TRBJ2-5; 7 positions match TRBD2. This CDR3 region has 18 residues. Germline values: CDR1 MNHNS, CDR2 SASEGT. Germline trimming cut 2 bases from V and 5 bases from J; bases unmatched to any gene: 17. As DNA, the CDR3 is TGTGCCAGCAGTGAACCCGGGGGGAGGGAAAGTGGTTCTGAGACCCAGTACTTC. As protein: CASSEPGGRESGSETQYF.

V and J are TRBV6-5 and TRBJ2-7, with D possibly matching TRBD2 (5 bases). CDR3 length: 14 residues. The germline V gene has CDR1 MNHEY and CDR2 SVGAGI. Trimming took off 5 bases at V and 2 bases at J, with 13 bases between the two ends. This CDR3 reads CASSLPDGTYEQYF. The CDR3 DNA follows: TGTGCCAGCAGTCTCCCGGACGGGACCTACGAGCAGTACTTC.

V gene TRBV5-4 combines with J gene TRBJ2-6; TRBD1 agrees at 11 bases. Germline V gives CDR1 SGHNT, CDR2 YYREEE (reference sequence). The CDR3 has 17 amino acids. V shed 4 bases and J 0 bases; nucleotides not matched to a gene: 3. The CDR3 coding sequence is TGTGCCAGCAGCCCGGGACAGGGGGTCTCTGGGGCCAACGTCCTGACTTTC. This translates into CASSPGQGVSGANVLTF.

The chain recombines TRBV7-9 with TRBJ2-2, with TRBD2 matching over 15 bases. Germline V CDR1 and CDR2: SEHNR, FQNEAQ (reference sequence). This CDR3 has 16 amino acids. With V trimmed by 11 bases and J by 5 bases, 9 bases remained unmatched. For the CDR3, the DNA is TGTGCCGGCGTGGAGGGACTAGCGGGAGGAACCGGGGAGCTGTTTTTT. It is translated as CAGVEGLAGGTGELFF.

The chain employs TRBV28 and TRBJ1-6; D possibly corresponds to TRBD1 (5 bases). Looked up from germline, CDR1 is MDHEN and CDR2 is SYDVKM. The CDR3 has 16 amino acids. Trimming left V 5 bases short and J 7 bases short, with 18 bases between. The chain's CDR3 is CASSNLLGPNNSPLHF. CDR3 bases: TGTGCCAGCAGTAACCTGCTGGGGCCTAACAATTCACCCCTCCACTTT.

This clone was detected only once. The V and J genes are TRBV6-2 or TRBV6-3 and TRBJ1-2, with 8 bases identical to TRBD1. Trimming took 5 bases from V and 3 from J; bases not matched to a gene: 14. Germline-derived CDR1 and CDR2 are MNHEY and SVGEGT. This CDR3 is built from 17 residues. CDR3 DNA sequence: TGTGCCAGCAGTGACCATTCGGGACAGGAGGGGGACTATGGCTACACCTTC. Its translation is CASSDHSGQEGDYGYTF.

This sequence joins TRBV19 and TRBJ2-3, with TRBD1 identical over 12 bases. Trimming cost V 8 bases and J 5 bases; bases outside gene matches: 8. The germline CDR1 and CDR2 sequences are LNHDA and SQIVND (reference sequence). The CDR3 runs 15 residues. The CDR3 DNA reads as TGTGCCAGTTATCCCGGGACAGGGGGCAGAGATACGCAGTATTTT. Translated: CASYPGTGGRDTQYF.

The chain couples TRBV6-2 or TRBV6-3 to TRBJ1-1, with 9 positions matching TRBD1. Germline V gene data show CDR1 as MNHEY and CDR2 as SVGEGT. The CDR3 extends over 15 amino acids. V shed 4 bases and J 2 bases; nucleotides not matched to a gene: 5. The CDR3 here is CASSFQTGGNTEAFF. As DNA, the CDR3 is TGTGCCAGCAGTTTTCAGACAGGGGGAAACACTGAAGCTTTCTTT.

This chain uses TRBV3-1 (or the pseudogene TRBV3-2) with TRBJ1-3; D unresolved. Per the germline V gene, CDR1 is LGHDT and CDR2 is YNNKEL (reference sequence). The CDR3 is made up of 19 amino acids. With 0 bases removed from V and 0 bases from J, the gap between germline ends came to 18 bases. The CDR3 loop reads CASSQDPPSTLHSGNTIYF. For the CDR3, the DNA is TGTGCCAGCAGCCAAGATCCTCCTTCGACATTACACTCTGGAAACACCATATATTTT.

J is TRBJ1-6 and V is TRBV7-2, with no clear D. V lost 5 bases and J lost 8, with 16 bases in between. Germline CDR1 and CDR2: SGHTA and FQGNSA. The CDR3 length is 15 residues. CDR3 nucleotide sequence: TGTGCCAGCAGCATAAGGGTAGCGGGAGATTCACCCCTCCACTTT. Translated: CASSIRVAGDSPLHF.

The rearrangement joins TRBV18 to TRBJ2-3; TRBD2 matches at 8 bases. Germline CDR1 and CDR2: KGHSH and LQKENI. V trimming: 3 bases; J trimming: 4 bases; junction bases outside the gene matches: 9. There are 16 residues in the CDR3. CDR3 protein: CASSPTSGRSADTQYF. CDR3 DNA sequence: TGTGCCAGCTCACCGACCAGCGGGAGAAGCGCAGATACGCAGTATTTT.

The rearrangement uses TRBV3-1 (or the pseudogene TRBV3-2) and TRBJ2-5; 8 bases are shared with TRBD2. The germline V gene encodes CDR1 LGHDT and CDR2 YNNKEL (reference sequence). The CDR3 extends over 16 amino acids. The V gene end was trimmed by 0 bases and the J gene end by 5 bases; junction bases not matched to a gene: 8. In DNA form, the CDR3 reads TGTGCCAGCAGCCAAGACCCCAGCGGGAGTTCCGAGACCCAGTACTTC. Residues: CASSQDPSGSSETQYF.

The gene calls are TRBV7-6 and TRBJ2-7; D might be TRBD1 (5 bases). Germline V lookup: CDR1 SGHVS, CDR2 FNYEAQ. The germline V and J ends were trimmed by 5 bases and 2 bases, with 13 bases remaining between them. The CDR3 is 14 amino acids. The CDR3 reads CASSTTGPAYEQYF. The CDR3 nucleotides read TGTGCCAGCAGCACAACAGGACCGGCCTACGAGCAGTACTTC. The full variable domain, its missing parts supplied by reference TRBV7-6 and TRBJ2-7, is GAGVSQSPRYKVTKRGQDVALRCDPISGHVSLYWYRQALGQGPEFLTYFNYEAQQDKSGLPNDRFSAERPEGSISTLTIQRTEQRDSAMYRCASSTTGPAYEQYFGPGTRLTVT.